The rows below give T cell receptor beta chains drawn from one sample of a study of cytotoxic CD8 clonotypes in ibrutinib-treated CLL. The repertoire was sequenced with immunoSEQ multiplex PCR; TCRdb's copy has only in-frame clones and lacks some. The sample yields about 160,000 clones, roughly four fifths seen once. The material sequenced was PBMCs, taken after 24 months of ibrutinib treatment. These receptors all stem from a human donor with chronic lymphocytic leukemia. Both conserved end residues are trimmed from each CDR3.

V	J	CDR3
TRBV4-2	TRBJ2-7	ASSQVIGISGKYEQY
TRBV28	TRBJ2-5	ASTKIGGFWETQY
TRBV9	TRBJ2-3	ASSERGAGGDTQY
TRBV7-2	TRBJ1-4	ASSLDLATNEKLF
TRBV6-5	TRBJ1-4	ASSPNREHEKLF
TRBV7-2	TRBJ2-3	ASGVSGGPSDTQY
TRBV30	TRBJ1-1	AWSLTALEAF
TRBV9	TRBJ1-2	ASSVDVEFSYGYT
TRBV6-5	TRBJ2-5	ASSYSGYQETQY
TRBV2	TRBJ2-3	ASRDTGIGDTQY
TRBV19	TRBJ2-5	ASSGQATTSGRFQETQY
TRBV19	TRBJ2-2	ASSDRGNTGELF
TRBV6-1	TRBJ1-5	ASSESFGGNQPQH
TRBV18	TRBJ1-5	ASSPGQAINQPQH
TRBV18	TRBJ2-7	ASSPGTGEQY
TRBV11-1	TRBJ2-2	ATALGVSAGELF
TRBV19	TRBJ2-3	ASSPLWGGTDTQY
TRBV19	TRBJ1-1	ASVGITGTEAF
TRBV7-6	TRBJ2-7	ASSPRGAGTGSSYEQY
TRBV2	TRBJ1-5	ASSDRGNQPQH
TRBV7-7	TRBJ2-5	ASSRGFRETQY
TRBV5-5	TRBJ2-7	ASSLGRSYEQY